This T cell receptor beta chain emerged from a study of monozygotic twins with inflammatory bowel disease. The CDR3 sequence is 17 residues long. The germline V gene has CDR1 SGHRS and CDR2 YFSETQ. TCRdb re-called the 5' RACE reads and catalogs CDR3 proteins one per entry, DNA excluded. The sample table sets out around 370,000 distinct CDR3 sequences. The origin of this receptor is a human donor with ulcerative colitis or Crohn's disease, or a healthy co-twin of an affected twin (not recorded which). Sequencing input: blood. J is TRBJ2-3 and V is TRBV5-1; TCRdb's assignment of TRBD2 cannot be checked, as there is no DNA. CDR3 in amino acids: CASSKGLAGGGTDTQYF.